Listed here are 19 T cell receptor beta chains from one sample, sequenced in a study of T cell clonotyping in hematopoietic cell transplantation. Described time point: recipient sample about 28 days before transplant, after cytoreduction. Libraries were prepared by immunoSEQ multiplex PCR; TCRdb keeps only in-frame clonotypes and omits some of them. The sample records tens of thousands of clones, over 85% being singletons. Sequenced here: peripheral blood mononuclear cells, sampled before stem cell transplant. All receptors derive from a man in his forties with chronic myeloid leukemia. Some clones in this sample may be carry-over from other donors' samples.

The genes are TRBV28 and TRBJ2-7, with TRBD1 matching 7 bases. This CDR3 is 11 amino acids long. The V and J ends lost 4 bases and 11 bases, in that order; junction bases with no gene match: 5. CDR1 is MDHEN, CDR2 SYDVKM, per germline. CDR3 coding DNA: TGTGCCAGCAGTTCGGACAGGAGGAAGTACTTC. Its translation: CASSSDRRKYF. Complete variable domain (other parts from reference TRBV28 and TRBJ2-7): DVKVTQSSRYLVKRTGEKVFLECVQDMDHENMFWYRQDPGLGLRLIYFSYDVKMKEKGDIPEGYSVSREKKERFSLILESASTNQTSMYLCASSSDRRKYFGPGTRLTVT.

The table lists this clone with a few counts. The V and J genes are TRBV10-3 and TRBJ2-3; D is undetermined. The CDR3 sequence is 13 residues long. Germline V gene lookup returns CDR1 ENHRY and CDR2 SYGVKD. Trimming removed 0 bases from V and 4 bases from J, with 5 bases in between. This chain's CDR3 is CAISESAADTQYF. The CDR3 DNA sequence: TGTGCCATCAGTGAGTCAGCTGCAGATACGCAGTATTTT.

The chain couples TRBV19 to TRBJ1-6; a weak D match, TRBD1 (6 bases). The CDR3 has 14 amino acids. Germline CDR1 is LNHDA and CDR2 is SQIVND (reference sequence). V lost 7 bases and J lost 10, with 17 bases in between. The CDR3 DNA sequence: TGTGCCAGTATGGGGGCAGGAGGTAACTCACCCCTCCACTTT. This encodes CASMGAGGNSPLHF.

The V call is TRBV7-9, the J call TRBJ1-6; 8 nucleotides line up with TRBD1. J was trimmed by 2 bases and V by 4 bases; bases with no gene match: 4. Germline CDR1 SEHNR, CDR2 FQNEAQ (reference sequence). The CDR3 length is 16 residues. The CDR3 protein is CASSSDRGAYNSPLHF. The CDR3 DNA reads as TGTGCCAGCAGCTCCGACAGGGGTGCCTATAATTCACCCCTCCACTTT.

This chain uses TRBV2 with TRBJ2-7; the match to TRBD2 covers 10 bases. This CDR3 is built from 15 residues. The junction had 5 bases not matched to a gene; V was cut back by 2 bases and J by 4 bases. CDR1 is SNHLY, CDR2 FYNNEI, per germline. The CDR3 region has the DNA TGTGCCAGCAGTGAAAGTCCTAGCGGGGGTTACGAGCAGTACTTC. This translates into CASSESPSGGYEQYF.

This CDR3 is CSVGAGGTYEQYF. CDR3 nucleotide sequence: TGCAGCGTTGGGGCAGGGGGCACCTACGAGCAGTACTTC. This sequence joins TRBV29-1 and TRBJ2-7, with 8 bases matching TRBD1. CDR3 size: 13 residues. CDR1 and CDR2 (germline): SQVTM, ANQGSEA. With V trimmed by 4 bases and J by 2 bases, 4 bases remained unmatched.

This chain joins TRBV4-1 and TRBJ1-4; no clear D. V lost 1 base, J lost 5 bases, and 8 bases lay in between. The CDR3 has 14 residues. CDR1 is MGHRA and CDR2 is YSYEKL in the germline V gene. The CDR3 DNA reads TGCGCCAGCAGCCAAGGGGGAGGAAATGAAAAACTGTTTTTT. Translation gives CASSQGGGNEKLFF.

The V and J genes are TRBV10-2 and TRBJ1-5; 8 bases fit TRBD1. This CDR3 has 16 residues. J gave up 6 bases and V 1 base, and 8 bases lay outside the gene matches. The germline gives CDR1 WSHSY, CDR2 SAAADI. CDR3 DNA sequence: TGCGCCAGCAGTGAGTGGAGGACAGGGATTGGTCAGCCCCAGCATTTT. Protein product: CASSEWRTGIGQPQHF.

The chain links TRBV2 to TRBJ1-3; D ambiguous. The germline CDR1 and CDR2 sequences are SNHLY and FYNNEI. Trimming took off 6 bases at V and 0 bases at J, with 9 bases between the two ends. This CDR3 is built from 14 residues. CDR3 residues: CASRTVSSGNTIYF. CDR3 sequence (DNA): TGTGCCAGCAGGACGGTGAGCTCTGGAAACACCATATATTTT.

This clone has a single count. The chain combines TRBV27 with TRBJ2-1, with 9 bases matching TRBD1. Germline values: CDR1 MNHEY, CDR2 SMNVEV (reference sequence). The CDR3 has 13 residues. Losses at the gene ends were 3 bases for V and 13 bases for J; bases not matched to a gene: 7. The DNA of the CDR3 is TGTGCCAGCAGTTTCGGGACAGGGCTTGACCAGTTCTTC. It encodes CASSFGTGLDQFF.

V gene TRBV7-2 combines with J gene TRBJ2-1; D remains unclear. The germline V gene has CDR1 SGHTA and CDR2 FQGNSA. The CDR3 spans 16 residues. V was pared by 6 bases and J by 0 bases, with 15 bases between. This CDR3 is CASRLLRTSSYNEQFF. DNA of the CDR3: TGTGCCAGCAGGCTACTCCGAACGAGCTCCTACAATGAGCAGTTCTTC.

J is TRBJ2-2 and V is TRBV4-3; D is perhaps TRBD1 (7 bases). This CDR3 has 15 residues. Deletions cut 1 base from V and 5 bases from J, with 11 bases between. Germline V lookup: CDR1 LGHNA, CDR2 YSLEER. This chain's CDR3 is CASSQAGGKTGELFF. CDR3 nucleotide sequence: TGCGCCAGCAGCCAAGCAGGGGGGAAGACCGGGGAGCTGTTTTTT.

The chain employs TRBV6-1 and TRBJ1-5; 7 nucleotides agree with TRBD1. This CDR3 spans 14 amino acids. The J segment lost 1 base and the V segment lost 7 bases, leaving 4 bases of the junction unmatched. CDR1 is MNHNS and CDR2 is SASEGT in the germline V gene. The CDR3 coding sequence is TGTGCCAGCACCACAGGGGTCAGCAATCAGCCCCAGCATTTT. It encodes CASTTGVSNQPQHF.

The chain has TRBV5-8 and TRBJ1-1, with D maybe TRBD1 (5 bases). The CDR3 contains 12 residues. Germline V lookup: CDR1 SGHTS, CDR2 YDEGEE. Between the trimmed V and J ends, which lost 5 bases and 6 bases, there was a span of 11 bases. CDR3 in amino acids: CASRWGLSEAFF. DNA of the CDR3: TGTGCCAGCAGATGGGGACTTTCTGAAGCTTTCTTT.

This chain's CDR3 is CAISFDGNYGYTF. CDR3 sequence (DNA): TGTGCCATCAGTTTCGACGGAAACTATGGCTACACCTTC. V is TRBV10-3 and J is TRBJ1-2; D unresolved. Germline-derived CDR1 and CDR2 are ENHRY and SYGVKD. Trimming left V 5 bases short and J 2 bases short, with 9 bases between. The CDR3 runs 13 residues.

This clone is a singleton in its sample. The chain has TRBV5-6 and TRBJ2-5; D tentatively fits TRBD1 or TRBD2 (7 bases each). The CDR3 loop spans 13 amino acids. CDR1 is SGHDT and CDR2 is YYEEEE in the germline V gene. V was pared by 3 bases and J by 5 bases, with 11 bases between. Here the CDR3 reads CASSSQGGETQYF. The DNA of the CDR3 is TGTGCCAGCAGCTCGCAGGGGGGGGAGACCCAGTACTTC. Using reference TRBV5-6 and TRBJ2-5 for the parts outside the CDR3, the full variable domain is DAGVTQSPTHLIKTRGQQVTLRCSPKSGHDTVSWYQQALGQGPQFIFQYYEEEERQRGNFPDRFSGHQFPNYSSELNVNALLLGDSALYLCASSSQGGETQYFGPGTRLLVL.

The chain has TRBV5-6 and TRBJ2-5; 7 nucleotides align to TRBD1. This CDR3 is built from 14 residues. The V segment lost 3 bases and the J segment 5 bases; nucleotides outside the gene matches: 7. Germline V gene lookup returns CDR1 SGHDT and CDR2 YYEEEE. CDR3 protein: CASSSDRAGETQYF. The DNA for the CDR3 is TGTGCCAGCAGCTCCGACAGGGCGGGCGAGACCCAGTACTTC. Full variable domain (remainder filled in from reference TRBV5-6 and TRBJ2-5): DAGVTQSPTHLIKTRGQQVTLRCSPKSGHDTVSWYQQALGQGPQFIFQYYEEEERQRGNFPDRFSGHQFPNYSSELNVNALLLGDSALYLCASSSDRAGETQYFGPGTRLLVL.

The J gene is TRBJ2-7, the V gene TRBV5-4, with D maybe TRBD2 (6 bases). The CDR3 is 14 residues long. From germline, CDR1 is SGHNT and CDR2 YYREEE (reference sequence). Trimming removed 0 bases from V and 4 bases from J, with 11 bases in between. In DNA form, the CDR3 reads TGTGCCAGCAGCTTGGATCCAGGGAGGTACGAGCAGTACTTC. It translates to CASSLDPGRYEQYF.

The CDR3, as DNA: TGCAGCGCGGGGGGCGACGGGGAGCTGTTTTTT. Translation gives CSAGGDGELFF. The chain combines TRBV29-1 with TRBJ2-2; D possibly corresponds to TRBD2 (7 bases). Germline-derived CDR1 and CDR2 are SQVTM and ANQGSEA. The CDR3 contains 11 residues. V dropped 7 bases and J dropped 7 bases, with 10 bases sitting between them.